One and the same sample provided the 27 T cell receptor beta chains below, sequenced in a study of T cell clonotyping in hematopoietic cell transplantation (dated by TCRdb to the early 2020s). The time point label, read with the paper, signifies: recipient sample about 28 days before transplant, after cytoreduction. Library creation used the immunoSEQ multiplex PCR assay. TCRdb mirrors the immuneACCESS table, restricted to in-frame sequences. Some clones are absent from its copies; in checked studies, under half trace to an unresolved V gene, and the reason for the others is unknown. The sample table shows around 19,000 clones, and approximately 80% are seen once. The ten top clones hold about a sixth of the sample. The material sequenced was peripheral blood mononuclear cells, taken before stem cell transplant. The receptors come from a man between 60 and 75 years old with acute myeloid leukemia. Some clones in this sample may be carry-over from other donors' samples.

This clone was picked up a small number of times. The chain uses TRBV28 and TRBJ2-7; D not certain. The CDR3 is 12 residues long. CDR1 and CDR2 (germline): MDHEN, SYDVKM. Between the trimmed V and J ends, which lost 3 bases and 3 bases, there was a span of 6 bases. This chain's CDR3 is CASSFKVYEQYF. The CDR3 DNA reads as TGTGCCAGCAGTTTTAAGGTCTACGAGCAGTACTTC.

The J gene is TRBJ2-7, the V gene TRBV29-1, with a weak D call TRBD1 (6 bases). Germline assignment: CDR1 SQVTM and CDR2 ANQGSEA. CDR3 size: 14 residues. Trimming took off 4 bases at V and 0 bases at J, with 13 bases between the two ends. The CDR3 protein is CSVVGGLGSYEQYF. CDR3 sequence (DNA): TGCAGCGTTGTTGGGGGCCTAGGCTCCTACGAGCAGTACTTC.

As to this clone: Relative to the germline gene, one junction end is altered; a read error may explain this. The J gene is TRBJ2-5, the V gene TRBV6-5; D unresolved. Looked up from germline, CDR1 is MNHEY and CDR2 is SVGAGI. The CDR3 totals 15 residues. The CDR3 nucleotides read TGTGCTAGCATAAGTAGGGCAGGCGATGTGGAGACCCAGTACTTC. Its translation is CASISRAGDVETQYF.

DNA of the CDR3: TGTGCCAGCACCATAGGGGGTCAGGGAGAGACCCAGTACTTC. Its translation is CASTIGGQGETQYF. This chain links TRBV6-5 with TRBJ2-5, with a tentative D call TRBD1 (6 bases). The germline V and J ends were trimmed by 7 bases and 4 bases, with 16 bases remaining between them. Looked up from germline, CDR1 is MNHEY and CDR2 is SVGAGI. The CDR3 is made up of 14 amino acids.

With respect to this clone: The junction departs from the called germline gene at one end, perhaps through a read error. The J gene is TRBJ2-2, the V gene TRBV7-7; no reliable D call. Germline assignment: CDR1 SSHAT and CDR2 FNYEAQ (reference sequence). The CDR3 extends over 14 amino acids. This chain's CDR3 is CASSSSPGTGELFF. CDR3 nucleotide sequence: TGTGCTAGCAGCTCGAGCCCGGGCACCGGGGAGCTGTTTTTT. The complete variable domain, with remaining parts taken from reference TRBV7-7 and TRBJ2-2, reads GAGVSQSPRYKVTKRGQDVTLRCDPISSHATLYWYQQALGQGPEFLTYFNYEAQPDKSGLPSDRFSAERPEGSISTLTIQRTEQRDSAMYRCASSSSPGTGELFFGEGSRLTVL.

The chain combines TRBV4-2 with TRBJ2-2; 8 bases agree with TRBD1. V was pared by 6 bases and J by 8 bases, with 8 bases of the junction left unmatched. The germline V gene encodes CDR1 LGHNA and CDR2 YNFKEQ. The CDR3 has 14 residues. CDR3 amino acids: CASSYGQGTGELFF. CDR3 coding DNA: TGTGCCAGCAGTTACGGACAGGGCACTGGGGAGCTGTTTTTT.

J is TRBJ2-4 and V is TRBV28; D is unresolved. The CDR3 runs to 15 residues. CDR1 MDHEN and CDR2 SYDVKM come from the germline V gene. The germline V and J ends were trimmed by 5 bases and 0 bases, with 11 bases remaining between them. DNA of the CDR3: TGTGCCAGCAGTACTCCAGAGATAGCCAAAAACATTCAGTACTTC. Protein: CASSTPEIAKNIQYF. The full variable domain, completed using reference TRBV28 and TRBJ2-4, is DVKVTQSSRYLVKRTGEKVFLECVQDMDHENMFWYRQDPGLGLRLIYFSYDVKMKEKGDIPEGYSVSREKKERFSLILESASTNQTSMYLCASSTPEIAKNIQYFGAGTRLSVL.

The rearrangement uses TRBV19 and TRBJ1-1, with 9 bases fitting TRBD1. The CDR3 spans 14 residues. From germline, CDR1 is LNHDA and CDR2 SQIVND (reference sequence). The V and J ends lost 7 bases and 3 bases, in that order; junction bases with no gene match: 6. The CDR3 bases are TGTGCCAGTACCATACAGGGGGCGGACACTGAAGCTTTCTTT. This encodes CASTIQGADTEAFF.

The chain employs TRBV28 and TRBJ1-5, with a weak D call TRBD1 (6 bases). Trimming took 7 bases from V and 3 from J, leaving 13 bases between them. The CDR3 is made up of 14 amino acids. Germline lookup yields CDR1 MDHEN and CDR2 SYDVKM. CDR3 residues: CASNKGTFNQPQHF. The DNA for the CDR3 is TGTGCCAGCAACAAAGGGACATTCAATCAGCCCCAGCATTTT.

V and J are TRBV13 and TRBJ1-1; D unresolved. Per germline, CDR1 PRHDT and CDR2 FYEKMQ (reference sequence). The CDR3 covers 12 residues. V lost 5 bases, J lost 5 bases, and 9 bases lay in between. The CDR3 region is CASSVGPTEAFF. In DNA, the CDR3 is TGTGCCAGCAGCGTTGGCCCAACTGAAGCTTTCTTT.

The chain couples TRBV7-9 to TRBJ1-2; tentatively, D is TRBD1 (5 bases). The CDR3 spans 15 residues. Deletions cut 6 bases from V and 5 bases from J, with 19 bases between. The germline V gene encodes CDR1 SEHNR and CDR2 FQNEAQ (reference sequence). The CDR3 protein is CASREAGDSKYGYTF. In nucleotides, the CDR3 is TGTGCCAGCAGAGAAGCGGGAGACAGTAAGTATGGCTACACCTTC.

The chain uses TRBV7-8 and TRBJ2-2; TRBD1 matches at 8 bases. The length of the CDR3 is 15 residues. The trim removed 4 bases at V and 6 bases at J, leaving 7 bases unmatched. Germline CDR1 is SGHVS and CDR2 is FQNEAQ. The CDR3 DNA reads as TGTGCCAGCAGCTCGAGGACAGGGCTCGCCGGGGAGCTGTTTTTT. Translated, it gives CASSSRTGLAGELFF.

The chain couples TRBV2 to TRBJ1-2; the D gene is possibly TRBD1 (6 bases). Germline loops: CDR1 SNHLY, CDR2 FYNNEI. The CDR3 is 15 amino acids. V was shortened by 4 bases and J by 1 base, with 13 bases between the two germline ends. For the CDR3, the DNA is TGTGCCAGCAGTGTTGACAGGACCCTTAACTATGGCTACACCTTC. The encoded protein is CASSVDRTLNYGYTF. Drawing the rest from reference TRBV2 and TRBJ1-2, the complete variable domain is EPEVTQTPSHQVTQMGQEVILRCVPISNHLYFYWYRQILGQKVEFLVSFYNNEISEKSEIFDDQFSVERPDGSNFTLKIRSTKLEDSAMYFCASSVDRTLNYGYTFGSGTRLTVV.

The V gene is TRBV30, the J gene TRBJ1-3; D call uncertain. This CDR3 is built from 13 residues. The germline V gene has CDR1 GTSNPN and CDR2 SVGIG (reference sequence). V was clipped by 5 bases and J by 2 bases, with 10 bases between them. The chain's CDR3 is CAWPDHPGNTIYF. The CDR3, as DNA: TGTGCCTGGCCGGACCATCCTGGAAACACCATATATTTT.

V is TRBV5-1 and J is TRBJ2-6; a possible D gene is TRBD2 (6 bases). V shed 4 bases and J shed 1 base, with 18 bases lying between them. The CDR3 consists of 18 residues. Germline V gene lookup returns CDR1 SGHRS and CDR2 YFSETQ. The CDR3 reads CASSLEGRQKSGANVLTF. CDR3 nucleotide sequence: TGCGCCAGCAGCCTGGAGGGACGACAGAAATCTGGGGCCAACGTCCTGACTTTC. Based on the CDR3 plus reference TRBV5-1 and TRBJ2-6, the full variable domain is KAGVTQTPRYLIKTRGQQVTLSCSPISGHRSVSWYQQTPGQGLQFLFEYFSETQRNKGNFPGRFSGRQFSNSRSEMNVSTLELGDSALYLCASSLEGRQKSGANVLTFGAGSRLTVL.

This rearrangement joins TRBV5-6 to TRBJ1-1; no definite D call. CDR1 is SGHDT and CDR2 is YYEEEE in the germline V gene. The CDR3 consists of 16 residues. V lost 5 bases and J lost 10, with 27 bases in between. The CDR3 here is CASSPGSGGYVIAAFF. CDR3 bases: TGTGCCAGCAGTCCTGGGTCTGGCGGGTACGTCATTGCAGCTTTCTTT. Full variable domain (remainder filled in from reference TRBV5-6 and TRBJ1-1): DAGVTQSPTHLIKTRGQQVTLRCSPKSGHDTVSWYQQALGQGPQFIFQYYEEEERQRGNFPDRFSGHQFPNYSSELNVNALLLGDSALYLCASSPGSGGYVIAAFFGQGTRLTVV.

This chain connects TRBV6-1 to TRBJ1-6; 7 nucleotides agree with TRBD1. J lost 5 bases, V lost 9 bases, and 7 bases had no gene match. CDR3 size: 14 residues. Germline V CDR1 and CDR2: MNHNS, SASEGT. The DNA of the CDR3 is TGTGCCAGTCGCCGGGACAGCAATAATTCACCCCTCCACTTT. It is translated as CASRRDSNNSPLHF.

The chain uses TRBV19 and TRBJ2-7; TRBD1 matches 8 bases. CDR1 is LNHDA, CDR2 SQIVND, per germline (reference sequence). The CDR3 runs 17 residues. The ends lost 7 bases at V and 0 bases at J; junction bases unmatched: 14. The CDR3 here is CASTTGERVWISYEQYF. In nucleotides, the CDR3 is TGTGCCAGTACGACAGGGGAGCGGGTATGGATCTCCTACGAGCAGTACTTC. The complete variable domain, with remaining parts taken from reference TRBV19 and TRBJ2-7, reads DGGITQSPKYLFRKEGQNVTLSCEQNLNHDAMYWYRQDPGQGLRLIYYSQIVNDFQKGDIAEGYSVSREKKESFPLTVTSAQKNPTAFYLCASTTGERVWISYEQYFGPGTRLTVT.

The rearrangement joins TRBV20-1 to TRBJ1-1; D unresolved. Germline V gene lookup returns CDR1 DFQATT and CDR2 SNEGSKA (reference sequence). Trimming removed 5 bases from V and 1 base from J, with 5 bases in between. The length of the CDR3 is 11 residues. The CDR3 region has the DNA TGCAGTGCTGCAGAGAACACTGAAGCTTTCTTT. Translated, it gives CSAAENTEAFF.

V and J are TRBV29-1 and TRBJ2-5, with TRBD2 matching over 7 bases. V was pared by 1 base and J by 6 bases, with 2 bases of the junction left unmatched. From germline, CDR1 is SQVTM and CDR2 ANQGSEA. CDR3 length: 12 amino acids. CDR3 nucleotide sequence: TGCAGCGTTGAAGGGGGGGGAAAGACCCAGTACTTC. It codes for CSVEGGGKTQYF.

The chain employs TRBV15 and TRBJ2-1; TRBD1 matches at 8 bases. Germline loops: CDR1 LNHNV, CDR2 YYDKDF (reference sequence). V shed 0 bases, J shed 8 bases, and the junction held 6 bases outside the gene matches. CDR3 length: 15 residues. CDR3 sequence reads: CATSRETGVRDEQFF. The CDR3 DNA reads as TGTGCCACCAGCAGAGAGACAGGGGTGAGAGATGAGCAGTTCTTC.

The chain uses TRBV4-1 and TRBJ1-5; D is uncertain. The CDR3 sequence is 12 residues long. CDR1 and CDR2 from the germline V gene are MGHRA and YSYEKL. Deletions cut 3 bases from V and 5 bases from J, with 5 bases between. The CDR3 is CASSQADQPQHF. As DNA, the CDR3 is TGCGCCAGCAGCCAGGCAGATCAGCCCCAGCATTTT.

V gene TRBV10-3 combines with J gene TRBJ2-5; 7 nucleotides line up with TRBD1. Germline CDR1 and CDR2: ENHRY and SYGVKD. Trimming at V came to 6 bases and at J to 0 bases, leaving 7 bases not matched to a gene. This CDR3 is built from 15 residues. The CDR3 loop is CAISAVQGYQETQYF. The CDR3 DNA follows: TGTGCCATCAGCGCGGTACAGGGGTACCAAGAGACCCAGTACTTC.

To note about this clone: In the same sample, other DNA sequences code for this CDR3. The V and J genes are TRBV5-6 and TRBJ2-1, with D perhaps TRBD1 (5 bases). The CDR3 length is 15 residues. Trimming removed 4 bases from V and 0 bases from J, with 11 bases in between. CDR1 is SGHDT and CDR2 is YYEEEE in the germline V gene. Here the CDR3 reads CASSDLTDSYNEQFF. For the CDR3, the DNA is TGTGCCAGCAGCGATCTGACAGACTCCTACAATGAGCAGTTCTTC.

CDR3 in amino acids: CASSTRAAGELFF. Here the CDR3 DNA reads TGTGCCAGCAGCACCAGAGCTGCCGGGGAGCTGTTTTTT. This chain uses TRBV11-1 with TRBJ2-2; D unresolved. The V gene lost 5 bases and the J gene lost 6 bases, with 10 bases spanning the gap. This CDR3 region has 13 residues. CDR1 SGHAT and CDR2 FQDESV come from the germline V gene (reference sequence).

This chain joins TRBV5-1 and TRBJ2-7, with 8 nucleotides matching TRBD1. The CDR3 is 13 amino acids. The germline CDR1 and CDR2 sequences are SGHRS and YFSETQ. The V gene end was trimmed by 4 bases and the J gene end by 7 bases; junction bases not matched to a gene: 7. The CDR3 protein is CASSLDGQGEQYF. Written as DNA, the CDR3 is TGCGCCAGCAGCCTGGACGGACAGGGAGAGCAGTACTTC.

The rearrangement links TRBV27 to TRBJ2-3; 7 nucleotides match TRBD2. The V segment lost 6 bases and the J segment 10 bases; nucleotides outside the gene matches: 19. Germline V gene data show CDR1 as MNHEY and CDR2 as SMNVEV (reference sequence). CDR3 length equals 16 residues. Here the CDR3 DNA reads TGTGCCAGCAGCCTGGACCGGGGTCTAGCGGAAGACGCGCAGTATTTT. Translation: CASSLDRGLAEDAQYF.